The TCR beta chain described here comes from a study of regulatory T cells in long-lasting Graves disease. This clonotype was seen repeatedly, ten times or more. Sample time point: newly diagnosed GD, antithyroid drugs for less than 3 months. TCR sequences were obtained from RNA taken from PBMCs. Sequencing libraries for TCR beta were prepared with iRepertoire HTBI primers and Arm-PCR of CDR3 regions. One entry per CDR3 protein, called by TCRdb with MiXCR from the multiplex PCR reads. The repertoire has more than 400,000 distinct CDR3 sequences, around 15% of them found once; the top ten carry about 10%. The CDR3 has 16 amino acids. Germline CDR1 is LGHDT and CDR2 is YNNKEL (reference sequence). V lost 8 bases and J lost 5; bases outside the gene matches: 8. Separately, the same data were catalogued under a study of T cells in Graves' hyperthyroidism and ophthalmopathy. As that study records: The HTBI primer set served for first-round RT-PCR of the TCR CDR3.

The sequenced sample was peripheral blood mononuclear cells (PBMCs), obtained at new diagnosis, from a patient treated with antithyroid drugs. The chain joins TRBV3-1 to TRBJ2-5, with 16 bases fitting TRBD2. This sequence was found in a woman younger than 45 with Graves disease. CDR3 sequence: CASRLGLAGGPETQYF. The CDR3, as DNA: TGTGCCAGCCGGCTGGGACTAGCGGGAGGGCCGGAGACCCAGTACTTC.